This T cell receptor beta chain was captured by sequencing in a study of blood T cells in healthy people across ages. It was with a sample-barcoded 5' primer and a J-beta primer mix that a second PCR of roughly 6 to 12 cycles was run. Each CDR3 protein gets one entry after TCRdb re-called the 5' RACE reads with MiXCR. Among hundreds of thousands of distinct CDR3 sequences, roughly 21% were seen once, and the ten largest hold approximately 3.7%. This clonotype was observed many times. No antigen is known for it. The study's findings and limits: It was the long-lived donors that had more naive CD4+ cells and higher diversity than aged donors.

This CDR3 is 20 amino acids long. The J segment lost 1 base and the V segment lost 5 bases, leaving 17 bases of the junction unmatched. Germline CDR1 is MGHRA and CDR2 is YSYEKL. V usage is TRBV4-1 and J usage is TRBJ2-6, with TRBD2 identical over 7 bases. This sequence originates from an older man in good health. The sample comprised blood. This CDR3 reads CASSESGGASGVSGANVLTF. The CDR3 nucleotides read TGCGCCAGCAGCGAAAGCGGAGGGGCTAGCGGCGTATCTGGGGCCAACGTCCTGACTTTC.